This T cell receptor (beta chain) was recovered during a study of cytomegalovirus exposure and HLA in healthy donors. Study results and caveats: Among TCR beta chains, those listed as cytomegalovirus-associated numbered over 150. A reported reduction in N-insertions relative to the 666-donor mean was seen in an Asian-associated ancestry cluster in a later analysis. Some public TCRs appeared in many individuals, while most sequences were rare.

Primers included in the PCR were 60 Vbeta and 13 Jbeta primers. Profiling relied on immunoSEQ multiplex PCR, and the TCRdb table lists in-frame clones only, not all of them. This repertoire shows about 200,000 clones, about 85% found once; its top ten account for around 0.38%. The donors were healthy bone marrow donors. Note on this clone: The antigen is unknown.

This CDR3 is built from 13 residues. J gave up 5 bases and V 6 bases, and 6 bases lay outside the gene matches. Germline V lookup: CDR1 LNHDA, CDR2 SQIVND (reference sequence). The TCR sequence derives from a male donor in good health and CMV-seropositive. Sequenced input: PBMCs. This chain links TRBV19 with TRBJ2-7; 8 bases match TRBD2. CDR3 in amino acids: CASRPRGGDEQYF. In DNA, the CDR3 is TGTGCCAGTAGACCCCGGGGGGGGGACGAGCAGTACTTC.